This entry lists 16 T cell receptor beta chains sequenced from one sample in a study of blood T cell repertoires in COVID-19. Assay used: immunoSEQ multiplex PCR; TCRdb lists only in-frame clones, some missing. The sample carries around 300,000 clones, approximately 82% recorded once. Specimen: peripheral blood. The receptor set was obtained from a young man with active or convalescent COVID-19.

The genes are TRBV25-1 and TRBJ2-6; weak D call: TRBD2 (6 bases). The CDR3 covers 15 residues. The germline gives CDR1 MGHDK, CDR2 SYGVNS. The V end lost 5 bases, the J end lost 5 bases, and 13 bases lay between the germline ends. The CDR3 DNA reads TGTGCCAGCAGTCCGGCGGGGCCCTGGGCCAACGTCCTGACTTTC. Protein: CASSPAGPWANVLTF. The variable domain in full, with the rest retrieved from reference TRBV25-1 and TRBJ2-6, is EADIYQTPRYLVIGTGKKITLECSQTMGHDKMYWYQQDPGMELHLIHYSYGVNSTEKGDLSSESTVSRIRTEHFPLTLESARPSHTSQYLCASSPAGPWANVLTFGAGSRLTVL.

The chain has TRBV28 and TRBJ2-7; 7 positions match TRBD2. This CDR3 has 15 residues. After removal of 7 bases from V and 3 bases from J, the junction contained 12 bases not matched to a gene. Germline CDR1 reads MDHEN; CDR2 reads SYDVKM. DNA for the CDR3: TGTGCCAGCACGCACGGTGACGCGGGAGACTACGAGCAGTACTTC. Translated: CASTHGDAGDYEQYF. The whole variable domain, remainder taken from reference TRBV28 and TRBJ2-7, is DVKVTQSSRYLVKRTGEKVFLECVQDMDHENMFWYRQDPGLGLRLIYFSYDVKMKEKGDIPEGYSVSREKKERFSLILESASTNQTSMYLCASTHGDAGDYEQYFGPGTRLTVT.

CDR3 region: CASSRRTGFDYGYTF. The CDR3 DNA reads as TGTGCCAGCAGCAGGCGGACAGGGTTTGACTATGGCTACACCTTC. The V call is TRBV9, the J call TRBJ1-2, with 8 bases lining up with TRBD1. The CDR3 is 15 residues long. The junction had 8 bases not matched to a gene; V was cut back by 4 bases and J by 3 bases. Germline V lookup: CDR1 SGDLS, CDR2 YYNGEE.

The V call is TRBV30, the J call TRBJ2-5; D may be TRBD1 (5 bases). This CDR3 spans 14 amino acids. Germline CDR1 reads GTSNPN; CDR2 reads SVGIG (reference sequence). Trimming stripped 0 bases from V and 5 bases from J, with 13 bases between. The chain's CDR3 is CAWSVHQPGETQYF. CDR3 nucleotide sequence: TGTGCCTGGAGTGTACATCAGCCAGGGGAGACCCAGTACTTC.

This clone was seen once. The chain is built from TRBV2 and TRBJ2-1; possible D gene TRBD2, 5 bases. The V and J ends lost 5 bases and 2 bases respectively, with 10 bases between them. This CDR3 spans 14 amino acids. The germline CDR1 and CDR2 sequences are SNHLY and FYNNEI. CDR3 region: CASSSGSPYNEQFF. The CDR3 coding sequence is TGTGCCAGCAGTAGCGGATCTCCCTACAATGAGCAGTTCTTC.

This clone appeared a single time. This chain joins TRBV21-1 and TRBJ2-4; TRBD1 is taken as the D call from the table, unchecked against the DNA. TRBV21-1 is a pseudogene segment. The CDR3 is 17 amino acids. The CDR3 sequence is CASSKSRNRVVFNIQYF. The CDR3 DNA reads TGTGCCAGCAGCAAGTCGAGGAACAGGGTCGTTTTTAACATTCAGTACTTC.

The V call is TRBV2, the J call TRBJ2-7, with TRBD2 as a possible D gene (6 bases). The CDR3 has 14 residues. Germline V gene lookup returns CDR1 SNHLY and CDR2 FYNNEI. V dropped 4 bases and J dropped 4 bases, with 14 bases sitting between them. DNA for the CDR3: TGTGCCAGCAGTGGGCTAGCGACAGTATACGAGCAGTACTTC. Translated: CASSGLATVYEQYF.

This chain links TRBV27 with TRBJ2-3; 8 bases align to TRBD2. CDR3 size: 19 residues. The V gene's germline CDR1 is MNHEY and CDR2 SMNVEV (reference sequence). V dropped 1 base and J dropped 4; count of bases not matched to a gene: 16. CDR3 sequence reads: CASSLFGSRGGRRSDTQYF. DNA for the CDR3: TGTGCCAGCAGTTTATTCGGATCGAGGGGCGGGAGGAGGTCAGATACGCAGTATTTT.

The rearrangement uses TRBV25-1 and TRBJ1-1; the D gene is possibly TRBD1 (6 bases). This CDR3 is built from 13 residues. The V end was cut by 8 bases, the J end by 0 bases, with 10 bases between. Germline values: CDR1 MGHDK, CDR2 SYGVNS. CDR3 protein: CASRGHMNTEAFF. The CDR3 coding sequence is TGTGCCAGCCGGGGACACATGAACACTGAAGCTTTCTTT.

The chain links TRBV7-6 to TRBJ1-3; D is undetermined. Trimming took off 5 bases at V and 0 bases at J, with 8 bases between the two ends. This CDR3 comprises 14 residues. Looked up from germline, CDR1 is SGHVS and CDR2 is FNYEAQ. The CDR3 here is CASSGAFSGNTIYF. DNA for the CDR3: TGTGCCAGCAGCGGAGCCTTCTCTGGAAACACCATATATTTT.

This clone occurred many times. The chain couples TRBV6-1 to TRBJ1-5; D possibly corresponds to TRBD1 (5 bases). This CDR3 is 14 amino acids long. V was clipped by 2 bases and J by 4 bases, with 9 bases between them. Germline V lookup: CDR1 MNHNS, CDR2 SASEGT. CDR3 bases: TGTGCCAGCAGTGAATTAGGGGCTAATCAGCCCCAGCATTTT. Translating it yields CASSELGANQPQHF.

The V gene is TRBV4-3, the J gene TRBJ2-1; 7 nucleotides align to TRBD2. The germline CDR1 and CDR2 sequences are LGHNA and YSLEER. V lost 2 bases and J lost 5; bases outside the gene matches: 18. The CDR3 length is 19 residues. The CDR3 DNA reads TGCGCCAGCAGCCAATACAGCGGTACGGGGGGAAGAGGGAACAATGAGCAGTTCTTC. Residues: CASSQYSGTGGRGNNEQFF.

The gene calls are TRBV18 and TRBJ1-5; no reliable D call. Trimming shortened V by 3 bases and J by 7 bases, and 19 bases separated the two germline ends. CDR1 KGHSH and CDR2 LQKENI come from the germline V gene. This CDR3 has 16 residues. The CDR3: CASSPFPPDIGQPQHF. The DNA of the CDR3 is TGTGCCAGCTCACCCTTTCCTCCTGACATAGGACAGCCCCAGCATTTT.

The chain employs TRBV27 and TRBJ2-7; 7 nucleotides line up with TRBD2. The V gene's germline CDR1 is MNHEY and CDR2 SMNVEV (reference sequence). Trimming at V came to 1 base and at J to 2 bases, leaving 2 bases not matched to a gene. The length of the CDR3 is 14 residues. The CDR3 spells CASSLLGGAYEQYF. DNA for the CDR3: TGTGCCAGCAGTTTATTGGGGGGGGCCTACGAGCAGTACTTC.

The chain joins TRBV30 to TRBJ1-2; D might be TRBD1 (5 bases). V was shortened by 4 bases and J by 8 bases, with 14 bases between the two germline ends. Per the germline V gene, CDR1 is GTSNPN and CDR2 is SVGIG (reference sequence). The CDR3 runs to 12 residues. CDR3 in amino acids: CAWTRGAGGYTF. As DNA, the CDR3 is TGTGCCTGGACTAGGGGTGCAGGGGGCTACACCTTC.

The chain has TRBV4-3 and TRBJ2-2; 7 positions match TRBD1. Per germline, CDR1 LGHNA and CDR2 YSLEER. CDR3 size: 16 residues. V lost 0 bases and J lost 7; bases outside the gene matches: 8. In DNA, the CDR3 is TGCGCCAGCAGCCAAGATATTGACAGGGTGTTCGGGGAGCTGTTTTTT. Encoded protein: CASSQDIDRVFGELFF.